Listed here are 20 T cell receptor beta chains from one sample, sequenced in a study of blood T cell repertoires in COVID-19. Clones were read by immunoSEQ multiplex PCR, and TCRdb kept only the in-frame ones, dropping some. The sample records about 130,000 clones, roughly four fifths being singletons. Sequencing was done on a sample of peripheral blood. The receptors here all came from a woman aged 45-65 years with acute or convalescent COVID-19.

The rearrangement joins TRBV7-3 to TRBJ2-2; TRBD1 might be the D (5 bases). Germline values: CDR1 SGHTA, CDR2 FQGTGA. The V end lost 1 base, the J end lost 5 bases, and 11 bases lay between the germline ends. This CDR3 region has 15 residues. The CDR3 here is CASSLRAQGTGELFF. The CDR3 DNA sequence: TGTGCCAGCAGCTTAAGAGCTCAGGGAACCGGGGAGCTGTTTTTT.

The chain employs TRBV15 and TRBJ1-2, with TRBD1 as a possible D gene (6 bases). The CDR3 covers 14 residues. CDR1 LNHNV and CDR2 YYDKDF come from the germline V gene (reference sequence). Trimming left V 0 bases short and J 7 bases short, with 12 bases between. DNA for the CDR3: TGTGCCACCAGCAGAGATCTGGGGGCGCGTGGCTACACCTTC. It codes for CATSRDLGARGYTF.

The chain joins TRBV19 to TRBJ1-1, with no clear D. There are 15 residues in the CDR3. Trimming stripped 1 base from V and 1 base from J, with 10 bases between. Germline assignment: CDR1 LNHDA and CDR2 SQIVND (reference sequence). The CDR3 DNA reads TGTGCCAGTAGTATAGTGGAACAGCCGAACACTGAAGCTTTCTTT. This gives the protein CASSIVEQPNTEAFF. Drawing the rest from reference TRBV19 and TRBJ1-1, the complete variable domain is DGGITQSPKYLFRKEGQNVTLSCEQNLNHDAMYWYRQDPGQGLRLIYYSQIVNDFQKGDIAEGYSVSREKKESFPLTVTSAQKNPTAFYLCASSIVEQPNTEAFFGQGTRLTVV.

This sequence joins TRBV30 and TRBJ1-1; TRBD1 might be the D (5 bases). The V end lost 5 bases, the J end lost 2 bases, and 9 bases lay between the germline ends. The CDR3 length is 12 residues. CDR1 and CDR2 from the germline V gene are GTSNPN and SVGIG (reference sequence). The DNA for the CDR3 is TGTGCCTGGGACAGAATAAACACTGAAGCTTTCTTT. Protein product: CAWDRINTEAFF.

V and J are TRBV7-9 and TRBJ1-6, with 8 bases lining up with TRBD1. Trimming took 5 bases from V and 9 from J; bases not matched to a gene: 6. In germline, CDR1 is SEHNR, CDR2 FQNEAQ (reference sequence). CDR3 length: 14 residues. The CDR3 is CASSPGQGTSPLHF. The CDR3 nucleotides are TGTGCCAGCAGCCCAGGACAGGGTACTTCACCCCTCCACTTT.

The chain is built from TRBV7-3 and TRBJ1-1; perhaps TRBD1 as D (5 bases). Trimming removed 5 bases at V and 5 bases at J, with 12 bases between. Germline values: CDR1 SGHTA, CDR2 FQGTGA. This CDR3 has 13 residues. The CDR3 bases are TGTGCCAGCAGCCCGCGTGGGGGGACTGAAGCTTTCTTT. Its translation: CASSPRGGTEAFF.

V usage is TRBV19 and J usage is TRBJ1-5, with 7 positions matching TRBD1. Germline CDR1 LNHDA, CDR2 SQIVND (reference sequence). The CDR3 is 15 amino acids. V trimming: 6 bases; J trimming: 4 bases; junction bases outside the gene matches: 9. Written as DNA, the CDR3 is TGTGCCAGTAGCCCCGACAGGGCGGGTAATCAGCCCCAGCATTTT. Translated: CASSPDRAGNQPQHF.

This chain uses TRBV27 with TRBJ2-5, with a weak D call TRBD1 (5 bases). The CDR3 is 12 amino acids. The V end lost 6 bases, the J end lost 5 bases, and 10 bases lay between the germline ends. Germline V gives CDR1 MNHEY, CDR2 SMNVEV (reference sequence). The CDR3 sequence: CASSLKGETQYF. CDR3 coding DNA: TGTGCCAGCAGCCTGAAGGGGGAGACCCAGTACTTC.

This sequence joins TRBV6-5 and TRBJ2-7, with TRBD1 matching over 10 bases. Losses at the gene ends were 7 bases for V and 6 bases for J; bases not matched to a gene: 12. CDR3 length: 15 residues. CDR1 and CDR2 (germline): MNHEY, SVGAGI. CDR3 coding DNA: TGTGCCAGCAATGGTAGGGACAGGGGTTTCGGCGAGCAGTACTTC. As protein: CASNGRDRGFGEQYF.

The J gene is TRBJ1-5, the V gene TRBV19; 8 nucleotides match TRBD1. V was pared by 6 bases and J by 4 bases, with 2 bases of the junction left unmatched. This CDR3 is built from 13 residues. Germline V gene lookup returns CDR1 LNHDA and CDR2 SQIVND (reference sequence). The CDR3 protein is CASSRQGNQPQHF. The CDR3 DNA reads TGTGCCAGTAGCAGACAGGGGAATCAGCCCCAGCATTTT. Combining the CDR3 with reference TRBV19 and TRBJ1-5 gives the whole variable domain DGGITQSPKYLFRKEGQNVTLSCEQNLNHDAMYWYRQDPGQGLRLIYYSQIVNDFQKGDIAEGYSVSREKKESFPLTVTSAQKNPTAFYLCASSRQGNQPQHFGDGTRLSIL.

The CDR3, as DNA: TGCGCCAGCAGCCAAGATCCCAGGGTTGGGGAGCAGTACTTC. Translating it yields CASSQDPRVGEQYF. The rearrangement links TRBV4-1 to TRBJ2-7; a weak D match, TRBD1 (5 bases). V was shortened by 0 bases and J by 7 bases, with 13 bases between the two germline ends. CDR3 length: 14 residues. Per germline, CDR1 MGHRA and CDR2 YSYEKL.

The genes are TRBV29-1 and TRBJ1-6; a possible D gene is TRBD1 (5 bases). V was trimmed by 3 bases and J by 6 bases, leaving 9 bases between them. The V gene's germline CDR1 is SQVTM and CDR2 ANQGSEA. The CDR3 loop spans 13 amino acids. CDR3 residues: CSVDGQGNSPLHF. CDR3 nucleotides: TGCAGCGTTGATGGGCAGGGTAATTCACCCCTCCACTTT.

V is TRBV3-1 (or the pseudogene TRBV3-2) and J is TRBJ1-5, with 10 bases fitting TRBD1. The CDR3 runs 18 residues. V shed 0 bases and J 3 bases; nucleotides not matched to a gene: 8. CDR1 and CDR2 from the germline V gene are LGHDT and YNNKEL (reference sequence). CDR3 nucleotide sequence: TGTGCCAGCAGCCAAGATATTCTCGGGACAGGGGTCAATCAGCCCCAGCATTTT. It is translated as CASSQDILGTGVNQPQHF.

The gene calls are TRBV19 and TRBJ1-1, with D possibly TRBD1 on 6 matching bases. Germline loops: CDR1 LNHDA, CDR2 SQIVND (reference sequence). The V end was cut by 7 bases, the J end by 0 bases, with 18 bases between. The CDR3 covers 16 residues. The CDR3 loop is CASTPSQGELNTEAFF. In nucleotides, the CDR3 is TGTGCCAGTACCCCCTCACAGGGCGAACTGAACACTGAAGCTTTCTTT.

The V and J genes are TRBV5-1 and TRBJ2-2; TRBD1 agrees at 7 bases. The junction had 11 bases not matched to a gene; V was cut back by 0 bases and J by 12 bases. The CDR3 contains 15 residues. CDR1 and CDR2 (germline): SGHRS, YFSETQ. CDR3 DNA: TGCGCCAGCAGCTTGGCCCCGGGACAGCGATCACAGCTGTTTTTT. This encodes CASSLAPGQRSQLFF. The full variable domain, completed using reference TRBV5-1 and TRBJ2-2, is KAGVTQTPRYLIKTRGQQVTLSCSPISGHRSVSWYQQTPGQGLQFLFEYFSETQRNKGNFPGRFSGRQFSNSRSEMNVSTLELGDSALYLCASSLAPGQRSQLFFGEGSRLTVL.

V gene TRBV5-1 combines with J gene TRBJ1-1; weak D call: TRBD1 (6 bases). Germline CDR1 and CDR2: SGHRS and YFSETQ. Trimming removed 0 bases from V and 1 base from J, with 10 bases in between. The CDR3 has 15 residues. CDR3 region: CASSLDSGANTEAFF. In DNA, the CDR3 is TGCGCCAGCAGCTTGGACTCAGGGGCGAACACTGAAGCTTTCTTT.

J is TRBJ1-5 and V is TRBV19, with 10 nucleotides matching TRBD1. The CDR3 length is 14 residues. CDR1 is LNHDA and CDR2 is SQIVND in the germline V gene (reference sequence). V shed 4 bases and J 7 bases; nucleotides not matched to a gene: 4. This chain's CDR3 is CASSRGTGEQPQHF. The DNA for the CDR3 is TGTGCCAGTAGTAGAGGGACAGGGGAGCAGCCCCAGCATTTT.

This clone appeared once. The V gene is TRBV6-6, the J gene TRBJ1-2; the match to TRBD1 covers 8 bases. The CDR3 covers 14 residues. V gave up 2 bases and J gave up 4 bases; unmatched junction bases: 3. CDR1 is MNHNY and CDR2 is SVGAGI in the germline V gene (reference sequence). The CDR3 DNA is TGTGCCAGCAGTTACCCCGACAGGGGCTATGGCTACACCTTC. Its protein is CASSYPDRGYGYTF.

This chain joins TRBV5-4 and TRBJ1-5; D is unclear. V was pared by 2 bases and J by 5 bases, with 8 bases between. Germline V gene data show CDR1 as SGHNT and CDR2 as YYREEE (reference sequence). The CDR3 runs to 13 residues. CDR3 DNA sequence: TGTGCCAGCAGCTTCGAGGTAGATCAGCCCCAGCATTTT. Protein product: CASSFEVDQPQHF.

This chain links TRBV5-1 with TRBJ1-2, with 8 positions matching TRBD1. The CDR3 runs to 13 residues. Germline V gene lookup returns CDR1 SGHRS and CDR2 YFSETQ. V lost 7 bases and J lost 5; bases outside the gene matches: 7. The CDR3 spells CASGGTGHYGYTF. CDR3 nucleotide sequence: TGCGCCAGCGGGGGGACAGGACATTATGGCTACACCTTC.